A single sample gave rise to the 3 T cell receptor beta chains below, sequenced in a study of shared clonotypes between healthy human individuals. The assay was immunoSEQ multiplex PCR, and TCRdb's table has in-frame clones only and misses some. The sample carries roughly 2,500,000 clones, 93% recorded once. Sequenced: naive CD4+ T cells from PBMCs. The subset: CD45RA+ positively selected. The receptors come from a man younger than 35 in good health. Some clones in this sample may be carry-over from other donors' samples.

The chain combines TRBV6-4 with TRBJ2-2; a weak D match, TRBD1 (6 bases). Trimming cost V 4 bases and J 0 bases, with 6 bases left between them. Germline lookup yields CDR1 MRHNA and CDR2 SNTAGT. This CDR3 is 14 amino acids long. The CDR3 DNA sequence: TGTGCCAGCAGTGGACAGGCGAACACCGGGGAGCTGTTTTTT. It specifies CASSGQANTGELFF.

The chain has TRBV5-1 and TRBJ1-6; D is undetermined. The CDR3 covers 15 residues. The germline gives CDR1 SGHRS, CDR2 YFSETQ. With 0 bases removed from V and 8 bases from J, the gap between germline ends came to 12 bases. CDR3 sequence reads: CASSLDPDGYSPLHF. The CDR3, as DNA: TGCGCCAGCAGCTTGGATCCGGACGGATATTCACCCCTCCACTTT. Filled out from reference TRBV5-1 and TRBJ1-6, the complete variable domain reads KAGVTQTPRYLIKTRGQQVTLSCSPISGHRSVSWYQQTPGQGLQFLFEYFSETQRNKGNFPGRFSGRQFSNSRSEMNVSTLELGDSALYLCASSLDPDGYSPLHFGNGTRLTVT.

On this clone: Other DNA sequences in this sample translate to the same CDR3. The rearrangement links TRBV5-1 to TRBJ2-1; 9 nucleotides align to TRBD2. J was trimmed by 8 bases and V by 0 bases; bases with no gene match: 6. The CDR3 is 15 residues long. Germline CDR1 reads SGHRS; CDR2 reads YFSETQ. Here the CDR3 reads CASSLGAGGPYEQFF. The CDR3 DNA sequence: TGCGCCAGCAGCTTGGGTGCGGGAGGGCCCTATGAGCAGTTCTTC.